One and the same sample provided the 6 T cell receptor beta chains below, sequenced in a study of CD8+ T cells in alopecia areata. On the basis of CD4, CD8alpha, NKG2D, NKG2ACE and other markers, pooled cutaneous lymph node cells were sorted. Extracted from the samples, RNA was reverse transcribed into cDNA to serve as the sequencing template. TCRdb's table, derived via immunoSEQ multiplex PCR, lists solely in-frame clones and lacks some. The sample was found to contain 250,000 or so clones, and every one recurs. Sequenced material: CD4+ T cells sorted from a lymph node. The source is a C3H/HeJ mouse with alopecia areata. The strain's MHC haplotype is H2-k.

This clone has more than one count but fewer than ten. Genes here carry mouse names. The read halts 4 residues ahead of the CDR3 end, with the missing end drawn from the germline J gene. This chain links TRBV13-3 with TRBJ2-3, with 8 bases that match TRBD2. The CDR3 extends over 11 amino acids. Germline CDR1 and CDR2: NNHDY and SYVADS. The part of the CDR3 DNA that was read is TGTCGGGGGGGCGATGCAGAA. Translated: CRGGDAE. The complete CDR3 protein is CRGGDAETLYF.

As for this clone: Mouse names are used for the genes. The observed sequence ends 4 residues before the CDR3 terminus, with the missing tail filled in from the germline J gene. This chain connects TRBV19 to TRBJ1-2; 8 nucleotides line up with TRBD1. Germline V gene lookup returns CDR1 FNHDT and CDR2 SITEND (reference sequence). After removal of 5 bases from V and 4 bases from J, the junction contained 4 bases not matched to a gene. The CDR3 is 13 amino acids. The part of the CDR3 DNA that was read is TGTGCCAGCAGGGACAGGGAGATCTCC. Translation: CASRDREIS. The entire CDR3 sequence reads CASRDREISDYTF.

Notes on this clone: Gene names and germline match the mouse. The read ends 4 residues shy of where the CDR3 ends; the end is completed using the germline J gene. The chain employs TRBV13-3 and TRBJ2-7; 7 nucleotides agree with TRBD2. Looked up from germline, CDR1 is NNHDY and CDR2 is SYVADS. The length of the CDR3 is 13 residues. V was pared by 2 bases and J by 2 bases, with 1 base of the junction left unmatched. The CDR3 spells CASSEGGAYEQYF. The CDR3 bases that were read are TGTGCCAGCAGTGAGGGGGGGGCCTAT.

On this clone itself: Any gene name here is a mouse gene name. The CDR3 end lies 4 residues beyond the end of the read and is filled in from the germline J gene. V is TRBV1 and J is TRBJ1-2, with D unclear. V lost 4 bases and J 0 bases, leaving 6 bases between the germline ends. The germline V gene has CDR1 NSQYPW and CDR2 LRSPGD (reference sequence). The CDR3 consists of 13 residues. The covered CDR3 bases are TGCACCTGCAGTGATCATCCAAACTCC. Amino acid sequence: CTCSDHPNS. The full CDR3 is CTCSDHPNSDYTF.

This clone has just a few counts. Gene names denote mouse genes. The read falls 4 residues short of the CDR3 end, and the missing part is taken from the germline J gene. The rearrangement uses TRBV13-3 and TRBJ2-1; 9 nucleotides match TRBD1. V lost 6 bases and J lost 5; bases outside the gene matches: 3. Germline V gene sequence: CDR1 NNHDY, CDR2 SYVADS. The CDR3 is 13 residues long. CDR3 region: CASTDRGDAEQFF. Incomplete CDR3 DNA: TGTGCCAGCACGGACAGGGGTGATGCT.

In regard to this clone: The genes are named according to mouse. The sequence runs out 4 residues before the end of the CDR3; the remainder is reconstructed from the germline J gene. This sequence joins TRBV1 and TRBJ2-5; D might be TRBD2 (6 bases). This CDR3 spans 13 amino acids. Germline V gene sequence: CDR1 NSQYPW, CDR2 LRSPGD (reference sequence). The sequenced part of the CDR3 DNA is TGCACCTGCAGTGGGGGACTTCGAGAC. Protein sequence: CTCSGGLRD. The entire CDR3 is CTCSGGLRDTQYF.